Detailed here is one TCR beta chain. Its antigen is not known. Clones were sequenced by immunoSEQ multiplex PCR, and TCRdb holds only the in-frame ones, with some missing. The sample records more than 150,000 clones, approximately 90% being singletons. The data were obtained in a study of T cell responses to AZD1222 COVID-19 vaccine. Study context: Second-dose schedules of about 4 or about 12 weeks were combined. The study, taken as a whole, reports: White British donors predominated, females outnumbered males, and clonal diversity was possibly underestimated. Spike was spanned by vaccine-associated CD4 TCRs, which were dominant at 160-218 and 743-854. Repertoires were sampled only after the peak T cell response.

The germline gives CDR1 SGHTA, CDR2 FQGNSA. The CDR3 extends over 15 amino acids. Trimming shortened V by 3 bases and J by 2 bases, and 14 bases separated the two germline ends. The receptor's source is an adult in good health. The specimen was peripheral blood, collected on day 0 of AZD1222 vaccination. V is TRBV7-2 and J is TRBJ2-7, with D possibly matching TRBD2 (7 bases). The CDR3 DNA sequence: TGTGCCAGCAGCTTCCTCGAGGGGGGGGCCTACGAGCAGTACTTC. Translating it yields CASSFLEGGAYEQYF.